This T cell receptor (beta chain) derives from a study of shared T cell receptors in the human thymus. In germline, CDR1 is MNHEY, CDR2 SMNVEV (reference sequence). This CDR3 spans 14 amino acids. V lost 6 bases and J lost 7, with 19 bases in between. This table comes from immunoSEQ multiplex PCR, and its TCRdb copy is limited to in-frame clones, with some not included. The table lists about 660,000 clones, roughly 88% of them singletons. This sample also appeared in a second study, on human thymus T cells. That paper adds: Thymus tissue was removed during corrective cardiac surgery. An apparent bias in V and J gene usage was seen in thymic and blood repertoires. Related work showed strongly overlapping thymic repertoires across unrelated individuals.

The clonotype was recovered from a boy in the first two years of life with a congenital heart defect. Sequencing was done on a sample of thymocytes. The V call is TRBV27, the J call TRBJ2-7, with TRBD2 as a possible D gene (6 bases). CDR3 nucleotide sequence: TGTGCCAGCAGAATTGCCTTGCTAGCGCGAGAGCAGTACTTC. This gives the protein CASRIALLAREQYF.